This entry is about one T cell receptor beta chain. The antigen is not known. The source of the sample is a study of blood T cells in healthy people across ages. Sample-barcoded 5' priming and a J-beta primer mix drove a second PCR of 7 to 11 cycles. TCRdb analysed the 5' RACE reads with MiXCR anew, one entry per CDR3 protein. The data hold 1.5 million to 2 million distinct CDR3 sequences, with roughly 50% observed a single time. Study outcomes and limitations: It was not known whether donors were CMV positive (a possible confounder of expanded clonotype changes).

The TCR was taken from a woman between 40 and 50 years old in good health. Sequenced material: blood.

The CDR3 spells CASSGGLAGGPGNEQFF. The CDR3 nucleotides read TGCGCCAGCAGCGGGGGACTAGCGGGAGGGCCGGGCAATGAGCAGTTCTTC. This rearrangement joins TRBV5-1 to TRBJ2-1; 16 nucleotides line up with TRBD2. The CDR3 has 17 residues. The V and J ends lost 4 bases and 6 bases, in that order; junction bases with no gene match: 7. Germline CDR1 is SGHRS and CDR2 is YFSETQ.